The clone carrying this T cell receptor beta chain was seen ten or more times. This specimen comes from a study of patients and donors after allogeneic stem cell transplantation. TCRdb re-called the RT-PCR reads with MiXCR, one entry per CDR3 protein. The sample carries some 880,000 distinct CDR3 sequences, roughly 18% recorded once. The CDR3 covers 15 residues. V lost 4 bases, J lost 8 bases, and 8 bases stayed unmatched. Sequences were obtained from blood, either unsorted or a sorted T cell fraction (not recorded which). The gene calls are TRBV12-3 or TRBV12-4 and TRBJ1-6; 7 positions agree with TRBD1. The TCR was taken from a human donor who was either an allogeneic HSCT recipient or a stem cell or donor lymphocyte infusion donor (not recorded which). It is not recorded whose cells these are; they may come from a transplant donor. CDR3 DNA sequence: TGTGCCAGCAGTTCGGGACAGATCATGGATTCACCCCTCCACTTT. Its protein is CASSSGQIMDSPLHF.